This TCR beta chain was recorded in a study of blood T cell repertoires in COVID-19. Profiling relied on immunoSEQ multiplex PCR, and the TCRdb table lists in-frame clones only, not all of them. The table lists 180,000 or so clones, approximately 80% of them singletons. Germline CDR1 is SGHVS and CDR2 is FNYEAQ. The ends were cut back, 5 bases at V and 2 bases at J, with 14 bases in the middle. The CDR3 covers 15 residues. V gene TRBV7-6 combines with J gene TRBJ2-3; D unclear. Sequencing was performed on peripheral blood. The source of this sequence is a woman in her seventies with COVID-19, enrolled during active disease. DNA of the CDR3: TGTGCCAGCAGCGCCTTACAGCACGACACAGATACGCAGTATTTT. This sequence encodes CASSALQHDTDTQYF.